This paragraph covers one TCR beta chain sequence. Its antigen is currently not known. Nothing much larger sits one base from this clone, and base qualities are not available. Each collaborating institution followed its own protocols to collect whole blood in K2EDTA tubes. For TCRbeta analysis, collaborator samples were shipped as frozen whole blood, as isolated PBMCs, or as DNA extracted from either sample type. This record belongs to a study of blood T cell repertoires in COVID-19 (dated by TCRdb to about 2020). For context, the study as a whole: Samples from collaborators originated in the United States, Italy and Spain and spanned both the acute and convalescent phases of COVID-19. Where HLA class I and class II types were available, the types were taken from metadata supplied by the sample provider, not from assay-based typing. Samples were obtained from the ongoing ImmuneRACE study (first 160 participants) and from over 1,000 subjects provided by 6 global collaborators. A de-identified subject ID, COVID-19 status, age in years and sex were almost always included in the sample metadata. The material from the prospective study consisted of cDNA or gDNA derived from T cells, B-cell-depleted T cells, or PBMCs. The repertoires were made available in a free public database intended to serve as a resource for research on the immune response to SARS-CoV-2. The dataset comprised deeply sampled blood TCRbeta repertoires from subjects exposed to, actively infected with, or recovered from COVID-19.

The immunoSEQ Assay, a bias-controlled multiplex PCR, was used to amplify TCRbeta CDR3 regions from genomic DNA. Concerning the study's data processing: The number of nucleated cells in each sample was estimated from the amplification of reference gene primers within the assay. Sequence reads were collapsed and filtered to measure the absolute abundance of every unique TCRbeta CDR3 rearrangement. For each sample, productive Simpson clonality was calculated as the square root of Simpson's diversity index across productive rearrangements. TCRdb re-hosts the immuneACCESS table, in-frame sequences only. Its copies lack some clones; in the studies checked, an unresolved V gene accounts for under half of them, and the cause for the rest is not known. The DNA was the basis for D and trimming; V, J and clone size are from that table. The sample data list over 300,000 clones, and around 89% of these were observed just once. The ten largest clones represent roughly 6.8% of the sample.

The full study reports these points: Clinical and demographic metadata were provided uncurated, with the amount varying by source and participant.

For CDR1 and CDR2, the germline V gene lists SGHTA and FQGNSA. The CDR3 numbers 16 residues from cysteine through phenylalanine. Only the CDR3 portion is preserved as DNA: 48 bases, with reading frame beginning at the first base. The junction shows trimming of 4 bases on V and 9 bases on J, and the gene matches do not reach 11 bases of it. Here the chain combines TRBV7-2 and TRBJ1-6, and TRBD1 aligns with 8 junction nucleotides. The clonotype originates from a young man with active or convalescent COVID-19. Material: peripheral blood. CDR3 region: CASSSGQGLVRSPLHF. At the DNA level, the sequence is TGTGCCAGCAGCTCCGGACAGGGATTGGTGCGTTCACCCCTCCACTTT. Outside the CDR3, residues come from the reference TRBV7-2 and TRBJ1-6 proteins, so the full variable domain is: GAGVSQSPSNKVTEKGKDVELRCDPISGHTALYWYRQSLGQGLEFLIYFQGNSAPDKSGLPSDRFSAERTGGSVSTLTIQRTQQEDSAVYLCASSSGQGLVRSPLHFGNGTRLTVT.